The subject of this entry is one TCR beta chain. The sample belongs to a study of blood T cell repertoires in COVID-19. Study-level information: COVID-19 samples from acute and convalescent phases originated in the United States, Italy and Spain. PBMCs, B-cell-depleted T cells, or T cells were the source of the cDNA or gDNA that made up the material.

Germline V gene data show CDR1 as SGHRS and CDR2 as YFSETQ. The V end was cut by 0 bases, the J end by 1 base, with 7 bases between. The CDR3 has 14 amino acids. Some clones are missing from TCRdb's copy, which holds only in-frame ones; the method was immunoSEQ multiplex PCR. The sample lists about 50,000 clones; around 80% were seen once. The chain uses TRBV5-1 and TRBJ2-5, with no clear D. The sample comprised peripheral blood. The source of this sequence is a man in his fifties or sixties with acute or convalescent COVID-19. The CDR3 DNA reads TGCGCCAGCAGCTTGGGACAAATCCAAGAGACCCAGTACTTC. The encoded protein is CASSLGQIQETQYF.